This TCR beta chain originates from a study of cytomegalovirus exposure and HLA in healthy donors. Points on this clone: Its antigen is undetermined.

Primers included in the PCR were 60 Vbeta and 13 Jbeta primers. Assay: immunoSEQ multiplex PCR; the TCRdb copy retains only in-frame clones and omits some. The sample includes roughly 220,000 clones, 82% of them seen just once. General study results and limits: A later analysis linked some 17,000 TCR beta sequences to HLA alleles at 0.05 false discovery rate. TCR beta V- and J-gene trimming, according to a later analysis, was linked to a missense DCLRE1C variant. Cytomegalovirus association was listed for 150 to 200 TCR beta chains.

Germline V lookup: CDR1 LNHDA, CDR2 SQIVND (reference sequence). The CDR3 extends over 13 amino acids. The V gene end was trimmed by 0 bases and the J gene end by 7 bases; junction bases not matched to a gene: 2. This receptor was taken from a woman aged 40 to 55 in good health and CMV-seronegative. Sequences were obtained from PBMCs. V and J are TRBV19 and TRBJ1-2, with 7 bases lining up with TRBD1. The CDR3 spells CASSIDRGIGYTF. DNA for the CDR3: TGTGCCAGTAGTATAGACAGGGGGATTGGCTACACCTTC.